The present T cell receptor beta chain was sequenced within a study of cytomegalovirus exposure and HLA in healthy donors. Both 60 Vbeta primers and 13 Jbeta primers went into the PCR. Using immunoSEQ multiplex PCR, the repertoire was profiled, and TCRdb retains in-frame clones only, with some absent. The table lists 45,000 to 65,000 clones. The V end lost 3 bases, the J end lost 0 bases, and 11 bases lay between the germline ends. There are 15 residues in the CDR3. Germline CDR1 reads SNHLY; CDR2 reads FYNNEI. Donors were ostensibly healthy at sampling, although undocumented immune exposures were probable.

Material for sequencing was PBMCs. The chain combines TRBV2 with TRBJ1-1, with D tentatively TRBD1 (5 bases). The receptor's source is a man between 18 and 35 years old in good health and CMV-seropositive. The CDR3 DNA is TGTGCCAGCAGTGAGGTGGAGACAGTGAACACTGAAGCTTTCTTT. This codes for CASSEVETVNTEAFF. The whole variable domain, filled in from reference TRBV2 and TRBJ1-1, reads EPEVTQTPSHQVTQMGQEVILRCVPISNHLYFYWYRQILGQKVEFLVSFYNNEISEKSEIFDDQFSVERPDGSNFTLKIRSTKLEDSAMYFCASSEVETVNTEAFFGQGTRLTVV.